This T cell receptor (beta chain) was observed in a study of blood T cell repertoires in COVID-19. The repertoire was sequenced with immunoSEQ multiplex PCR; TCRdb's copy has only in-frame clones and lacks some. The data contain roughly 100,000 clones, approximately 88% of them singletons. The V gene end was trimmed by 5 bases and the J gene end by 4 bases; junction bases not matched to a gene: 5. Germline V CDR1 and CDR2: SGHDT, YYEEEE. This CDR3 spans 13 amino acids. This clone was detected a few times. The genes are TRBV5-6 and TRBJ1-1, with 7 bases identical to TRBD1. This TCR derives from a man aged 80 or over with acute or convalescent COVID-19. The sample was peripheral blood. CDR3 residues: CASSRQGGTEAFF. CDR3 sequence (DNA): TGTGCCAGCAGTCGACAGGGAGGCACTGAAGCTTTCTTT.